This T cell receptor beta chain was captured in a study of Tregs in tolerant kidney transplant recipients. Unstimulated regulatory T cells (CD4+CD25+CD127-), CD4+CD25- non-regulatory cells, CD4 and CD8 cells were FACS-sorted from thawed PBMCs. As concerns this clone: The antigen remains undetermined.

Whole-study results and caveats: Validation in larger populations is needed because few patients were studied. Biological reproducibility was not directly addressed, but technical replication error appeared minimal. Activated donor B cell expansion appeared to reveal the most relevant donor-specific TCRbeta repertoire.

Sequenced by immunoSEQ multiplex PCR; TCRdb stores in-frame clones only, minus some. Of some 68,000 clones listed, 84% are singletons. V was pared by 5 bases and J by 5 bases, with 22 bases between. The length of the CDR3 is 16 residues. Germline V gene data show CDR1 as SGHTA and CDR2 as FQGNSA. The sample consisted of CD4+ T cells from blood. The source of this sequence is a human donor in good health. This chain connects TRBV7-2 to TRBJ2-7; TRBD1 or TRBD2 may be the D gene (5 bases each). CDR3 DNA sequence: TGTGCCAGCAGCGTCCGGGACCCCAGTAGGATCGACGAGCAGTACTTC. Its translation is CASSVRDPSRIDEQYF.